This T cell receptor (beta chain) was captured by sequencing in a study of T cells after yellow fever vaccination. Germline V CDR1 and CDR2: MNHEY, SMNVEV (reference sequence). This CDR3 has 15 amino acids. The trim removed 6 bases at V and 0 bases at J, leaving 5 bases unmatched. The study made its TCR cDNA through 5'RACE template switching. That step introduced a universal primer site along with UMIs. MiXCR was run by TCRdb on the 5' RACE reads, yielding one entry per CDR3 protein. This table has about 350,000 distinct CDR3 sequences, roughly 4.3% appearing once. This clonotype was found many times. No antigen is known for it. Study-level results: Weaker overall was a secondary response that nonetheless peaked faster, on day 5 versus 15. A minor fraction of clonotypes spanned both CD4 and CD8 compartments.

Sequenced here: PBMCs, sampled 5 days after the yellow fever booster vaccination. The source is a man between 18 and 29 years old who received the YFV17D yellow fever vaccine. The V and J genes are TRBV27 and TRBJ1-5; 7 bases match TRBD1. The CDR3 region is CASRVGQISNQPQHF. Written as DNA, the CDR3 is TGTGCCAGCAGAGTGGGACAGATTAGCAATCAGCCCCAGCATTTT.